This entry describes one T cell receptor beta chain. What it recognizes is unknown. All three twin pairs grew up together with likely shared infections and vaccines. CDR1 and CDR2 from the germline V gene are ENHRY and SYGVKD. The CDR3 has 15 amino acids. V lost 7 bases to trimming and J lost 0 bases, with 13 bases between them. The sample is drawn from a study of identical twins' blood T cells. Study conclusions and caveats: Abundant TCRbeta CDR3s overlapped more between twins than with unrelated donors.

Each TCR cDNA library carried sample-specific barcodes on both ends. The authors' processing: Each donor had about 100,000 to nearly 550,000 clonotypes. TCRdb re-analysed the 5' RACE reads in MiXCR, keeping a single row per CDR3 protein. The V and J calls were determined by TCRdb, not by the authors. The sample has around 380,000 distinct CDR3 sequences; 28% are singletons. This chain joins TRBV10-3 and TRBJ2-1, with D perhaps TRBD2 (6 bases). The sequence came from a woman aged 18-55 years in good health. Sequenced sample: PBMCs. This CDR3 is CAINAHGSSYNEQFF. CDR3 in DNA: TGTGCCATCAACGCCCACGGGAGCTCCTACAATGAGCAGTTCTTC.